This T cell receptor (beta chain) was profiled in a study of OX40 agonist ivuxolimab in advanced cancers. The study, taken as a whole, reports: Dosing at 0.1 to 3.0 mg/kg was accompanied by clonal expansion of CD4+ and CD8+ blood T cells by week 6.

TCRdb keeps only in-frame clones here, not all; method: immunoSEQ multiplex PCR. The sample comprises approximately 18,000 clones, about 83% of which are singletons, and 20% to 25% rests with the top ten. The CDR3 extends over 13 amino acids. Trimming cost V 3 bases and J 4 bases, with 7 bases left between them. Germline V gives CDR1 SGHTA, CDR2 FQGNSA. This clone came up a few times. Its antigen is undetermined. Samples were taken at baseline and on day 1 of cycles 4 and 7. Sequencing was performed on CD4+ or CD8+ T cells sorted from blood, taken in a trial of the OX40 agonist ivuxolimab. J is TRBJ1-5 and V is TRBV7-2; D possibly corresponds to TRBD1 (6 bases). The source is an adult with an advanced solid tumor such as melanoma, head and neck, liver or kidney cancer. The CDR3 DNA follows: TGTGCCAGCAGCTTTCAGGGGAATCAGCCCCAGCATTTT. This codes for CASSFQGNQPQHF.